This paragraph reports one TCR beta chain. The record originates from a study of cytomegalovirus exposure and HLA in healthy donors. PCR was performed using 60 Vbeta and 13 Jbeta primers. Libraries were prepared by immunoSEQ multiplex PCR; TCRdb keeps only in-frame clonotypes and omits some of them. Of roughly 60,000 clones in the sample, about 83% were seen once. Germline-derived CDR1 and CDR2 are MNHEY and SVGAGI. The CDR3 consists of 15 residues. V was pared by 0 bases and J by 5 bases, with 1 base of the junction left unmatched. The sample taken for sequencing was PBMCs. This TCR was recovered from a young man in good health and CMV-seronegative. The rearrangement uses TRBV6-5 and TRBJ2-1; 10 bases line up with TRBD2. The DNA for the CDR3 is TGTGCCAGCAGTTACTCGGGACTAGCGAACAATGAGCAGTTCTTC. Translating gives CASSYSGLANNEQFF.